Detailed here is one TCR beta chain. This record comes from a study of technical replicates of blood from a handful of donors. Data came from immunoSEQ multiplex PCR; TCRdb stores just in-frame clones and leaves some out. The sample lists around 16,000 clones, under 90% seen once, with around 10% in the top ten. Germline CDR1 SGHKS, CDR2 YYEKEE (reference sequence). V lost 0 bases to trimming and J lost 6 bases; unmatched junction nucleotides: 3. The CDR3 contains 15 residues. This sequence originates from a human donor in good health. Some clones in this sample may be carry-over from other donors' samples. Sequencing was carried out using PBMCs. The chain uses TRBV5-5 and TRBJ2-7; 13 nucleotides agree with TRBD2. CDR3 DNA sequence: TGTGCCAGCAGCTTGGGTGGACTAGCGGGAGTCGAGCAGTACTTC. It translates to CASSLGGLAGVEQYF.